What follows are 32 T cell receptor beta chains derived from one specimen sequenced in a study of blood T cell repertoires in COVID-19. TCRdb's table, derived via immunoSEQ multiplex PCR, lists solely in-frame clones and lacks some. Of about 150,000 clones listed, about nine tenths are singletons. Sequences were obtained from peripheral blood. These receptors were taken from a woman between 55 and 75 years old with active or convalescent COVID-19.

J is TRBJ2-7 and V is TRBV18; 13 nucleotides align to TRBD2. This CDR3 region has 16 residues. J was trimmed by 1 base and V by 2 bases; bases with no gene match: 2. CDR1 and CDR2 (germline): KGHSH, LQKENI. DNA of the CDR3: TGTGCCAGCTCACCAGTGACTAGCGGGGGGTCCTACGAGCAGTACTTC. It is translated as CASSPVTSGGSYEQYF.

Details on this clone: At the DNA level, this CDR3 is encoded by other sequences in the same sample as well. This chain links TRBV2 with TRBJ1-3; the D is unclear. The CDR3 loop spans 15 amino acids. Looked up from germline, CDR1 is SNHLY and CDR2 is FYNNEI. The V gene lost 6 bases and the J gene lost 0 bases, with 12 bases spanning the gap. Written as DNA, the CDR3 is TGTGCCAGCAGAGAAACCGGGAGCTCTGGAAACACCATATATTTT. This encodes CASRETGSSGNTIYF.

There are a few counts of this clone. This rearrangement joins TRBV11-2 to TRBJ2-1, with TRBD2 identical over 8 bases. Germline V CDR1 and CDR2: SGHAT, FQNNGV. This CDR3 has 14 amino acids. The V gene end was trimmed by 8 bases and the J gene end by 6 bases; junction bases not matched to a gene: 9. The CDR3 reads CASSYSGGGNEQFF. In DNA form, the CDR3 reads TGTGCCAGCTCCTACAGCGGGGGAGGCAATGAGCAGTTCTTC.

Comment on this clone: The junction and the germline gene differ at one end; a read error may be behind it. The chain is built from TRBV9 and TRBJ1-2; 9 bases map to TRBD1. CDR1 and CDR2 from the germline V gene are SGDLS and YYNGEE. The CDR3 runs to 12 residues. The CDR3 DNA reads TGTGCCAGCAGCCCCCGGGACAGGGTCGATTTGTTC. The encoded protein is CASSPRDRVDLF.

This clone was picked up one time. The chain recombines TRBV7-2 with TRBJ2-1; a weak D match, TRBD2 (5 bases). V lost 3 bases, J lost 8 bases, and 14 bases lay in between. The length of the CDR3 is 14 residues. Germline V lookup: CDR1 SGHTA, CDR2 FQGNSA. DNA for the CDR3: TGTGCCAGCAGCTTCAGCGGCCCTAGGTATGAGCAGTTCTTC. The encoded protein is CASSFSGPRYEQFF.

The rearrangement uses TRBV19 and TRBJ1-6; D is possibly TRBD1 (6 bases). Germline V lookup: CDR1 LNHDA, CDR2 SQIVND (reference sequence). The CDR3 spans 16 residues. The V gene lost 6 bases and the J gene lost 2 bases, with 14 bases spanning the gap. The chain's CDR3 is CASRRGGSTYNSPLHF. The CDR3 DNA is TGTGCCAGTAGGAGGGGGGGGAGCACCTATAATTCACCCCTCCACTTT.

The chain joins TRBV5-5 to TRBJ1-2; no definite D call. Germline V lookup: CDR1 SGHKS, CDR2 YYEKEE (reference sequence). Trimming took off 0 bases at V and 2 bases at J, with 8 bases between the two ends. This CDR3 region has 14 residues. Here the CDR3 reads CASSLAPVNYGYTF. The CDR3 nucleotides are TGTGCCAGCAGCTTGGCACCAGTAAACTATGGCTACACCTTC.

The rearrangement uses TRBV6-4 and TRBJ1-2; 7 bases map to TRBD1. This CDR3 region has 13 residues. Germline CDR1 MRHNA, CDR2 SNTAGT. The trim removed 11 bases at V and 2 bases at J, leaving 8 bases unmatched. This CDR3 reads CAERGQGNYGYTF. The CDR3 nucleotides are TGTGCCGAGAGGGGGCAGGGAAACTATGGCTACACCTTC.

The chain's CDR3 is CASSQGVGTEAFF. The CDR3 nucleotides read TGTGCCAGCAGCCAGGGGGTGGGCACTGAAGCTTTCTTT. The rearrangement links TRBV11-2 to TRBJ1-1; 7 bases line up with TRBD1. With 5 bases clipped from V and 4 bases from J, the junction kept 4 bases outside the gene matches. The CDR3 is made up of 13 amino acids. The V gene's germline CDR1 is SGHAT and CDR2 FQNNGV.

This chain links TRBV2 with TRBJ2-1; D unclear. V gave up 6 bases and J gave up 12 bases, with 12 bases separating them. The CDR3 length is 11 residues. CDR1 SNHLY and CDR2 FYNNEI come from the germline V gene. The CDR3 nucleotides read TGTGCCAGCAGGGCCTCTGAAAGGCAGTTCTTC. Its translation is CASRASERQFF.

This clone was picked up a small number of times. The chain employs TRBV5-1 and TRBJ1-2, with a possible D match to TRBD1 (6 bases). The CDR3 extends over 14 amino acids. The V gene lost 4 bases and the J gene lost 4 bases, with 14 bases spanning the gap. The germline CDR1 and CDR2 sequences are SGHRS and YFSETQ. The CDR3 nucleotides are TGCGCCAGCAGCCGAGGGCAGGGGAGCTATGGCTACACCTTC. This gives the protein CASSRGQGSYGYTF.

The genes are TRBV2 and TRBJ2-6; TRBD2 might be the D (6 bases). Germline V gene sequence: CDR1 SNHLY, CDR2 FYNNEI. This CDR3 spans 13 amino acids. Between the trimmed V and J ends, which lost 10 bases and 1 base, there was a span of 8 bases. The chain's CDR3 is CATGGSGANVLTF. DNA of the CDR3: TGTGCCACCGGAGGGTCTGGGGCCAACGTCCTGACTTTC. The whole variable domain, filled in from reference TRBV2 and TRBJ2-6, reads EPEVTQTPSHQVTQMGQEVILRCVPISNHLYFYWYRQILGQKVEFLVSFYNNEISEKSEIFDDQFSVERPDGSNFTLKIRSTKLEDSAMYFCATGGSGANVLTFGAGSRLTVL.

V gene TRBV2 combines with J gene TRBJ2-5; 10 bases line up with TRBD2. Germline loops: CDR1 SNHLY, CDR2 FYNNEI. V shed 6 bases and J 5 bases; nucleotides not matched to a gene: 9. The CDR3 length is 15 residues. This CDR3 reads CASRPKRGGAETQYF. The DNA for the CDR3 is TGTGCCAGCAGACCCAAGCGGGGGGGAGCGGAGACCCAGTACTTC.

V gene TRBV30 combines with J gene TRBJ1-2; D is possibly TRBD1 (5 bases). V shed 1 base and J shed 4 bases, with 16 bases lying between them. This CDR3 region has 15 residues. Germline CDR1 is GTSNPN and CDR2 is SVGIG (reference sequence). The CDR3 here is CAWSGVDMPLYGYTF. As DNA, the CDR3 is TGTGCCTGGAGTGGAGTGGACATGCCACTCTATGGCTACACCTTC.

This chain uses TRBV7-2 with TRBJ1-5, with D hard to call. The length of the CDR3 is 14 residues. Between the trimmed V and J ends, which lost 6 bases and 1 base, there was a span of 10 bases. Germline assignment: CDR1 SGHTA and CDR2 FQGNSA. The CDR3 protein is CASSSDSSNQPQHF. CDR3 in DNA: TGTGCCAGCAGTTCCGACTCAAGCAATCAGCCCCAGCATTTT.

The V gene is TRBV5-4, the J gene TRBJ2-5; 11 bases fit TRBD2. This CDR3 region has 16 residues. Trimming cost V 2 bases and J 5 bases; bases outside gene matches: 8. Germline V lookup: CDR1 SGHNT, CDR2 YYREEE (reference sequence). In DNA, the CDR3 is TGTGCCAGCAGCTTATTTAGCGGGGGGGCCACGGAGACCCAGTACTTC. Its translation is CASSLFSGGATETQYF.

This chain uses TRBV13 with TRBJ2-5; 7 positions agree with TRBD2. The V segment lost 5 bases and the J segment 3 bases; nucleotides outside the gene matches: 6. The CDR3 totals 14 residues. Germline V CDR1 and CDR2: PRHDT, FYEKMQ (reference sequence). DNA of the CDR3: TGTGCCAGCAGCATCAACCGGGGGGAAGAGACCCAGTACTTC. It codes for CASSINRGEETQYF.

V usage is TRBV10-3 and J usage is TRBJ1-5, with TRBD1 matching over 9 bases. CDR1 and CDR2 (germline): ENHRY, SYGVKD. The CDR3 length is 14 residues. The ends lost 4 bases at V and 6 bases at J; junction bases unmatched: 4. The CDR3 region is CAISAGTGSQPQHF. CDR3 DNA sequence: TGTGCCATCAGTGCCGGGACAGGGTCTCAGCCCCAGCATTTT.

The CDR3 DNA follows: TGTGCCAAACAGACAGCCACCAATTCACCCCTCCACTTT. Its translation: CAKQTATNSPLHF. V usage is TRBV2 and J usage is TRBJ1-6; TRBD1 is a possible D gene (5 bases). V was clipped by 10 bases and J by 7 bases, with 14 bases between them. The CDR3 is 13 amino acids. The germline V gene has CDR1 SNHLY and CDR2 FYNNEI.

The genes are TRBV12-5 and TRBJ1-6, with TRBD1 as a possible D gene (5 bases). Germline V gene data show CDR1 as LGHNT and CDR2 as FRNRAP. The CDR3 is made up of 17 amino acids. Trimming left V 0 bases short and J 5 bases short, with 14 bases between. The CDR3 DNA sequence: TGTGCTAGTGGTTTGGTAGGACAAGCAGGGAATAATTCACCCCTCCACTTT. This translates into CASGLVGQAGNNSPLHF.

This clone appeared a few times. The chain is built from TRBV5-8 and TRBJ1-2; possibly TRBD1 for D (5 bases). Germline V CDR1 and CDR2: SGHTS, YDEGEE. This CDR3 is 14 amino acids long. The ends were cut back, 5 bases at V and 4 bases at J, with 15 bases in the middle. The CDR3 bases are TGTGCCAGCAGTCCCCGAGACAGAGCCTATGGCTACACCTTC. It codes for CASSPRDRAYGYTF.

The genes are TRBV5-1 and TRBJ2-7; maybe TRBD1 (6 bases). Trimming removed 5 bases at V and 0 bases at J, with 15 bases between. Germline CDR1 SGHRS, CDR2 YFSETQ. CDR3 size: 15 residues. CDR3: CASRRLRDNSYEQYF. The CDR3 DNA sequence: TGCGCCAGCAGACGGCTCCGGGACAACTCCTACGAGCAGTACTTC.

The rearrangement joins TRBV30 to TRBJ2-1; 9 bases line up with TRBD2. J gave up 8 bases and V 1 base, and 3 bases lay outside the gene matches. Germline V gene sequence: CDR1 GTSNPN, CDR2 SVGIG (reference sequence). CDR3 length: 13 amino acids. The CDR3 DNA sequence: TGTGCCTGGAGTGGACTAGCGGCATATGAGCAGTTCTTC. Translation gives CAWSGLAAYEQFF.

J is TRBJ2-3 and V is TRBV11-3; unclear D gene. V dropped 3 bases and J dropped 1 base, with 8 bases sitting between them. The CDR3 consists of 14 residues. Germline V gene data show CDR1 as SGHNT and CDR2 as YENEEA. The CDR3 spells CASSFQEGTDTQYF. Written as DNA, the CDR3 is TGTGCCAGCAGCTTTCAGGAAGGCACAGATACGCAGTATTTT.

This clone appeared a single time. V usage is TRBV29-1 and J usage is TRBJ2-1, with D tentatively TRBD2 (5 bases). CDR1 and CDR2 from the germline V gene are SQVTM and ANQGSEA. There are 14 residues in the CDR3. V dropped 0 bases and J dropped 9 bases, with 15 bases sitting between them. DNA for the CDR3: TGCAGCGTTGAAGATCTTGGGAGAACGGGTGAGCAGTTCTTC. Its translation is CSVEDLGRTGEQFF.

V usage is TRBV5-5 and J usage is TRBJ2-7; D possibly corresponds to TRBD2 (5 bases). The V end was cut by 4 bases, the J end by 4 bases, with 12 bases between. This CDR3 is built from 13 residues. In germline, CDR1 is SGHKS, CDR2 YYEKEE (reference sequence). Here the CDR3 reads CASSPAAYYEQYF. CDR3 nucleotides: TGTGCCAGCAGCCCAGCGGCATATTACGAGCAGTACTTC. The full variable domain, in which reference TRBV5-5 and TRBJ2-7 provide the parts outside the CDR3, is DAGVTQSPTHLIKTRGQQVTLRCSPISGHKSVSWYQQVLGQGPQFIFQYYEKEERGRGNFPDRFSARQFPNYSSELNVNALLLGDSALYLCASSPAAYYEQYFGPGTRLTVT.

The genes are TRBV5-5 and TRBJ2-3; tentatively, D is TRBD2 (5 bases). Germline CDR1 SGHKS, CDR2 YYEKEE (reference sequence). V was pared by 0 bases and J by 3 bases, with 14 bases between. This CDR3 is built from 16 residues. DNA of the CDR3: TGTGCCAGCAGCTTGGGGGTTTCACTAGGGACAGATACGCAGTATTTT. It yields the protein CASSLGVSLGTDTQYF. Full variable domain (remainder filled in from reference TRBV5-5 and TRBJ2-3): DAGVTQSPTHLIKTRGQQVTLRCSPISGHKSVSWYQQVLGQGPQFIFQYYEKEERGRGNFPDRFSARQFPNYSSELNVNALLLGDSALYLCASSLGVSLGTDTQYFGPGTRLTVL.

The V call is TRBV30, the J call TRBJ1-1, with 7 bases identical to TRBD1. The J segment lost 2 bases and the V segment lost 0 bases, leaving 12 bases of the junction unmatched. Germline-derived CDR1 and CDR2 are GTSNPN and SVGIG (reference sequence). The CDR3 has 17 residues. The DNA of the CDR3 is TGTGCCTGGAGTGTTCGAAGGGGGCCGGAATTAAACACTGAAGCTTTCTTT. Protein product: CAWSVRRGPELNTEAFF.

The chain links TRBV11-2 to TRBJ2-5; 7 bases line up with TRBD1. Germline loops: CDR1 SGHAT, CDR2 FQNNGV. CDR3 length equals 16 residues. V shed 1 base and J 5 bases; nucleotides not matched to a gene: 10. The CDR3 DNA follows: TGTGCCAGCAGCTTAGCCCGGGACAGCTGGGGGGAGACCCAGTACTTC. Translating it yields CASSLARDSWGETQYF.

This clone was recorded once. The V and J genes are TRBV2 and TRBJ1-5, with TRBD1 matching over 7 bases. Germline assignment: CDR1 SNHLY and CDR2 FYNNEI. The ends lost 5 bases at V and 4 bases at J; junction bases unmatched: 5. This CDR3 has 14 residues. CDR3 residues: CASSLQGQNQPQHF. CDR3 coding DNA: TGTGCCAGCAGTCTACAGGGGCAAAATCAGCCCCAGCATTTT.

In its sample, this clone was seen a few times. This chain connects TRBV12-5 to TRBJ2-2; 7 nucleotides line up with TRBD1. The J segment lost 6 bases and the V segment lost 6 bases, leaving 7 bases of the junction unmatched. This CDR3 spans 14 amino acids. Germline V gene lookup returns CDR1 LGHNT and CDR2 FRNRAP. CDR3 sequence reads: CASGGQFSAGELFF. As DNA, the CDR3 is TGTGCTAGTGGGGGACAGTTTTCGGCCGGGGAGCTGTTTTTT.

This rearrangement joins TRBV2 to TRBJ2-3; 8 bases map to TRBD2. J gave up 3 bases and V 11 bases, and 10 bases lay outside the gene matches. This CDR3 has 14 amino acids. Germline-derived CDR1 and CDR2 are SNHLY and FYNNEI. The CDR3 sequence: CASTRTSRTDTQYF. As DNA, the CDR3 is TGTGCCTCCACACGGACTAGCCGTACAGATACGCAGTATTTT.